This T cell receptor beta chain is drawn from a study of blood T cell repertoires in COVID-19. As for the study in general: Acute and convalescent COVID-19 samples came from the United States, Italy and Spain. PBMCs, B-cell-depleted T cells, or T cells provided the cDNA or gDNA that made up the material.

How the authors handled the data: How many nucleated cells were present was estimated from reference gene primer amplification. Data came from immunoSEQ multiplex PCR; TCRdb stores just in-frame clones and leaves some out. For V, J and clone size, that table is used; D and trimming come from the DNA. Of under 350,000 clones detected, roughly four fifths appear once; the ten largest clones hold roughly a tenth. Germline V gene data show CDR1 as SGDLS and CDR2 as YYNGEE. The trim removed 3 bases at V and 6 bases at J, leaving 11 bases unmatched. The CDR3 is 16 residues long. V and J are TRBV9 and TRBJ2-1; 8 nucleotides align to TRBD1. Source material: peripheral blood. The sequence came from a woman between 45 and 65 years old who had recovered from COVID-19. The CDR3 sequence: CASSESTGTGINEQFF. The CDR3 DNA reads TGTGCCAGCAGCGAAAGTACCGGGACAGGAATCAATGAGCAGTTCTTC.